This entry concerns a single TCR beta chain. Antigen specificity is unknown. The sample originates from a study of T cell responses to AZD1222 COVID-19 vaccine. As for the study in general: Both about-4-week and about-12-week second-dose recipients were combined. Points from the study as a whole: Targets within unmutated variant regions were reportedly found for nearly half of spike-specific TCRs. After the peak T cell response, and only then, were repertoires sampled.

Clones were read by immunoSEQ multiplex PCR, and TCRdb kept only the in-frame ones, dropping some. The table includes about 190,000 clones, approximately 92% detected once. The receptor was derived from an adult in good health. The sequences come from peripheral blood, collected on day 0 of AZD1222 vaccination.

The CDR3 DNA sequence: TGTGCCAGCAGTCCGTCGACCGACTATGGCTACACCTTC. This codes for CASSPSTDYGYTF. The rearrangement uses TRBV12-3 or TRBV12-4 and TRBJ1-2; D uncertain. There are 13 residues in the CDR3. The V and J ends lost 5 bases and 3 bases respectively, with 10 bases between them.